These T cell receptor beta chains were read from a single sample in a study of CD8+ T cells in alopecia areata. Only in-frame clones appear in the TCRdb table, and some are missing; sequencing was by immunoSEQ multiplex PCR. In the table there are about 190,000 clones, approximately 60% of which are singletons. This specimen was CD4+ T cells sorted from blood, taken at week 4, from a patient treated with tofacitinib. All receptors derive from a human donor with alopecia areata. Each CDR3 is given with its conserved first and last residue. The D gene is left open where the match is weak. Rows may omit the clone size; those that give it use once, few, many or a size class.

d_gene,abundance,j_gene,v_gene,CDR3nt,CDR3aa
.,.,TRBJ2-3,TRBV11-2,TGTGCCAGCAGCTTAGAGGGAGCCGGCACAGATACGCAGTATTTT,CASSLEGAGTDTQYF
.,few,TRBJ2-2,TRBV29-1,TGCAGCGTCGGTCATGTCGGGGAGCTGTTTTTT,CSVGHVGELFF
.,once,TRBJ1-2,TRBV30,TGTGCCTGGAGTGTAGGAGTTAACTATGGCTACACCTTC,CAWSVGVNYGYTF
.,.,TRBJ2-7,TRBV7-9,TGTGCCAGCAGCGGGAGTGAGCAGTACTTC,CASSGSEQYF
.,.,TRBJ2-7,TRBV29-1,TGCAGCGTTGAAGTACCCAACCCCTACGAGCAGTACTTC,CSVEVPNPYEQYF
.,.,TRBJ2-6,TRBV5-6,TGTGCCAGCAGCTTAAGGGCTACTGGGGCCAACGTCCTGACTTTC,CASSLRATGANVLTF
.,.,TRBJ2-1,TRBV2,TGTGCCAGCAGTCGGCAGTCCTCCTACAATGAGCAGTTCTTC,CASSRQSSYNEQFF
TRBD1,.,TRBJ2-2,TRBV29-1,TGCAGCGTCCGGACAGGGTTCACCGGGGAGCTGTTTTTT,CSVRTGFTGELFF
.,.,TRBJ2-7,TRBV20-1,TGCAGTGCACTCGGGCCCTACGAGCAGTACTTC,CSALGPYEQYF
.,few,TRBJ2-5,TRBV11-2,TGTGCCAGCAGCTGGGGCGTGGAGACCCAGTACTTC,CASSWGVETQYF